This T cell receptor (beta chain) is from a study of shared clonotypes between healthy human individuals. Study summary: Each donor's CD8 memory used one plate, CD8 naive two, each CD4 subset three.

The V end was cut by 0 bases, the J end by 4 bases, with 11 bases between. Germline V gene data show CDR1 as SGDLS and CDR2 as YYNGEE. The CDR3 loop spans 14 amino acids. CD45RO-negative cells were positively selected for CCR7, leaving out terminally differentiated effector memory CD45RA+ cells. A note on this clone: As yet, its antigen is unknown.

Some clones are missing from TCRdb's copy, which holds only in-frame ones; the method was immunoSEQ multiplex PCR. The profile shows 600,000 or so clones, roughly 98% of them singletons. Study outcomes and limitations: Several donors held approximately 4.6% of naive CD4 clonotypes in common. A limitation of the genetic and exposure-history diversity represented arose from few donors. Larger richness was generally estimated for naive than memory subsets.

The source material was naive CD8+ T cells sorted from blood. This receptor was obtained from a man aged 25 to 40 in good health. This chain uses TRBV9 with TRBJ2-7; a weak D match, TRBD1 (5 bases). The CDR3 is CASSVGSKGYEQYF. In DNA, the CDR3 is TGTGCCAGCAGCGTAGGCTCGAAGGGGTACGAGCAGTACTTC.